A selection of T cell receptor beta chains follows, all from one sample in a study of radiation and T cells in renal cell carcinoma. Profiled with immunoSEQ multiplex PCR; TCRdb holds only in-frame clones, not every one. The repertoire consists of about 130,000 clones, with 75% to 90% occurring once and the leading ten covering about 1.9%. The sample in question was blood, obtained from a patient whose treatment included radiotherapy and nephrectomy. The source is a woman aged 60-70 years with renal cell carcinoma. CDR3s leave out the opening cysteine and the closing phenylalanine or tryptophan. Each record gives: J gene, V gene, D gene, CDR3 protein. D genes are given only for firm matches.

>TRBJ1-1|TRBV5-4|-
ASSLNTEAF
>TRBJ1-3|TRBV29-1|-
SVVRGRDTIY
>TRBJ1-6|TRBV9|TRBD1
ASSPVAGGNSPLH
>TRBJ2-2|TRBV7-3|-
ASSPLGVGELF
>TRBJ1-1|TRBV9|TRBD1
ASSFSGQGSTEAF
>TRBJ2-1|TRBV5-4|-
ASSTRSSSYNEQF
>TRBJ1-2|TRBV6-5|TRBD1
ASRKPSGTAYGYT
>TRBJ2-3|TRBV5-5|-
ASSLSSGWGTDTQY
>TRBJ2-7|TRBV11-2|-
ASSSDKYEQY
>TRBJ2-3|TRBV27|TRBD2
ASSVSGTSRRTGTQY
>TRBJ2-2|TRBV5-4|-
ASSRDRTNTGELF
>TRBJ2-7|TRBV9|-
ASSAYPTGSEQY
>TRBJ2-7|TRBV13|-
ASSSTGSDEQY
>TRBJ2-7|TRBV5-1|TRBD1
ASSLVTGGYEQY
>TRBJ2-3|TRBV5-4|TRBD1
ASRFTPGQGESDTQY
>TRBJ1-1|TRBV5-1|-
ASSFQGHPAEAF
>TRBJ1-5|TRBV5-5|TRBD1
ASSLTGGDQPQH
>TRBJ2-1|TRBV5-4|-
ASSLALGGTEMQF
>TRBJ1-2|TRBV5-6|TRBD1
ASSRTGQAFSYT
>TRBJ2-7|TRBV5-1|-
ASSFASGRTYEQY
>TRBJ2-2|TRBV11-2|-
ATRVWGGADTGELF
>TRBJ1-2|TRBV5-5|-
ASSLAGDVGQGNYGYT
>TRBJ2-2|TRBV7-2|TRBD1
ASRMGQGNTGELF
>TRBJ1-6|TRBV7-9|-
ASSLGAGEGASPLH
>TRBJ2-1|TRBV9|TRBD2
ASSPPSGGGWNEQF
>TRBJ2-3|TRBV7-2|-
ASSPGGASLPDTQY
>TRBJ1-1|TRBV28|-
ASGLGAMNTEAF
>TRBJ1-3|TRBV9|-
ASSAQGFAGNTIY
>TRBJ1-2|TRBV7-5|-
ARSSPERVNGYT
>TRBJ2-5|TRBV14|-
ASSQDRGTIGETQY
>TRBJ1-2|TRBV2|-
AGSSSIHYGYT
>TRBJ1-2|TRBV28|-
ASSLRGPYGYT
>TRBJ1-2|TRBV4-3|-
ASSQDGAGVSYGYT
>TRBJ2-3|TRBV19|TRBD1
ASSAGTGIGTDTQY
>TRBJ2-6|TRBV27|-
ASKVGAPGANVLT
>TRBJ1-1|TRBV6-1|-
ASSEAQGINTEAF
>TRBJ2-1|TRBV7-9|-
ASSFTGDEQF
>TRBJ2-5|TRBV7-2|TRBD2
ASSLVAGREETQY
>TRBJ1-2|TRBV21-1|-
ASTPLGAGNHYGYT
>TRBJ2-1|TRBV14|-
ASSQGDNEQF
>TRBJ2-7|TRBV9|-
ASSVDSWVNEQY
>TRBJ2-3|TRBV5-8|-
ASSPVLGVFGTQY